The present TCR beta chain was sequenced within a study of PD-1 blockade in mismatch repair-deficient tumors. Regarding the study as a whole: Tumor-resident clones, often absent from pretreatment blood, expanded after pembrolizumab and then contracted.

The germline V gene encodes CDR1 SGHNT and CDR2 YYREEE (reference sequence). The V end was cut by 9 bases, the J end by 2 bases, with 14 bases between. The CDR3 totals 13 residues. Data came from immunoSEQ multiplex PCR; TCRdb stores just in-frame clones and leaves some out. The data show about 120,000 clones, with about 86% seen just once and approximately 13% held by the top ten. Comments on this clone: Its antigen remains unknown.

The TCR-sequenced patients were a few responders to pembrolizumab. The sequences come from peripheral blood, collected 44 weeks after starting pembrolizumab. The genes are TRBV5-4 and TRBJ2-5, with D tentatively TRBD1 (5 bases). This sequence was found in an adult with mismatch repair-deficient cancer. The CDR3, as DNA: TGTGCCACCTCAGGGTTATTACAAGAGACCCAGTACTTC. Encoded protein: CATSGLLQETQYF. The full variable domain, its missing parts supplied by reference TRBV5-4 and TRBJ2-5, is ETGVTQSPTHLIKTRGQQVTLRCSSQSGHNTVSWYQQALGQGPQFIFQYYREEENGRGNFPPRFSGLQFPNYSSELNVNALELDDSALYLCATSGLLQETQYFGPGTRLLVL.